Listed below are T cell receptor beta chains from one sample, sequenced in a study of T-cell reconstitution after alpha-beta-depleted transplantation in children. TCRdb re-derived calls from the PCR reads in MiXCR, one entry per CDR3 protein. The sample contains approximately 230,000 distinct CDR3 sequences, around 25% of which appear only once. The sequencing used PBMCs, mostly from graft donor cells, collected 360 days after TCRalphabeta/CD19-depleted stem cell transplant. Receptor source: a female patient aged 2-15 years who had a stem cell transplant for congenital amegakaryocytic thrombocytopenia, so the T cells may come from the graft donor. The conserved cysteine and the conserved F or W are not part of the CDR3 here. Part of the rows lack a size; the others show once, few, many or a class for expanded clones.

clone_size j_call v_call cdr3_aa
few TRBJ2-1 TRBV20-1 SASPTSGSQNEQF
. TRBJ2-5 TRBV6-2/TRBV6-3 ASSWSAVETQY
. TRBJ2-5 TRBV10-3 AISESTGETQY
. TRBJ2-1 TRBV10-3 AIGLAGGNEQF
. TRBJ2-1 TRBV4-3 ASSQATGRRNEQF
many TRBJ2-3 TRBV5-5 ASSYSRFGTQY
few TRBJ2-7 TRBV12-1 ASSCWRTGRSYEQY
. TRBJ2-3 TRBV12-3/TRBV12-4 ASSTRGDTQY
few TRBJ2-7 TRBV11-2 ASSPFLAGGTYEQY
. TRBJ2-7 TRBV12-3/TRBV12-4 ASSSTLEAPNSYEQY
. TRBJ2-1 TRBV7-2 ASSFGVNNEQF
. TRBJ2-4 TRBV9 ASSVGDGLNIQY
many TRBJ2-4 TRBV7-2 ASSYSGNLAKNIQY
. TRBJ2-2 TRBV5-1 ASSFRRGWSTGDLF
. TRBJ2-3 TRBV5-8 ASSLGVGGVTDTQY
few TRBJ2-1 TRBV7-7 ASSLSRQQEQF
. TRBJ1-1 TRBV6-1 ASTGDRTSLNTEAF
few TRBJ2-5 TRBV3-1 ASSQDSGKQETQY
few TRBJ2-5 TRBV10-3 AIRGPGAQETQY
few TRBJ2-7 TRBV25-1 ASSPTGRYEQY
few TRBJ1-2 TRBV6-1 ASTVRVGDGYT
. TRBJ2-5 TRBV7-7 ASSLVPGETQY
. TRBJ2-1 TRBV12-3/TRBV12-4 ASSLGTGHNEQF
few TRBJ2-5 TRBV3-1 ASSRQRETQY
few TRBJ1-5 TRBV4-1 ASSQDTEIWPQH
. TRBJ1-6 TRBV27 ASSYLTGGIDSPLH
many TRBJ2-3 TRBV5-1 ASSLGAGTDTQY
. TRBJ2-1 TRBV4-1 ASSQAYNEQF
many TRBJ1-5 TRBV20-1 SVQLQSDNQPQH
. TRBJ2-3 TRBV2 ASSRVRESDTQY
. TRBJ2-1 TRBV10-2 ASRGLAGGYYNEQF
many TRBJ2-2 TRBV12-3/TRBV12-4 ASSSRGGGNTGELF
few TRBJ2-1 TRBV5-1 ASSLASSGTYEQF
. TRBJ1-2 TRBV12-3/TRBV12-4 ASSQGHQGIYGYT
. TRBJ2-7 TRBV2 ASSKAGFSYEQY